The source of this T cell receptor (beta chain) is a study of cytomegalovirus exposure and HLA in healthy donors. Despite likely unrecorded immune exposures, the donors were nominally healthy at the time of sampling. The V end lost 3 bases, the J end lost 6 bases, and 4 bases lay between the germline ends. The CDR3 totals 11 residues. Germline V gene sequence: CDR1 WNHNN, CDR2 SYGVQD (reference sequence). With 60 Vbeta and 13 Jbeta primers, the PCR was carried out. TCRdb keeps only in-frame clones here, not all; method: immunoSEQ multiplex PCR. The sample shows about 160,000 clones, 75% of them seen only once.

The chain links TRBV10-1 to TRBJ2-3; no clear D gene. This TCR was sampled from a woman between 50 and 59 years old in good health and CMV-seropositive. Sequencing was done on a sample of PBMCs. The CDR3 nucleotides are TGCGCCAGCAGTGACAGGGATACGCAGTATTTT. Protein sequence: CASSDRDTQYF.